This record covers a single T cell receptor (beta chain). The sample comes from a study of blood T cell repertoires in COVID-19. As for the study in general: Whether acute or convalescent, the COVID-19 samples came from the United States, Italy and Spain. Sources were T cells, B-cell-depleted T cells, or PBMCs; the material itself was cDNA or gDNA.

With 5 bases removed from V and 6 bases from J, the gap between germline ends came to 11 bases. Germline values: CDR1 SNHLY, CDR2 FYNNEI. CDR3 size: 13 residues. Methods used by the authors: Estimated nucleated cell counts came from reference gene primer amplification. Clones were sequenced by immunoSEQ multiplex PCR, and TCRdb holds only the in-frame ones, with some missing. The V and J calls and clone size are taken from that table; D and trimming were inferred from the DNA. Altogether approximately 65,000 clones are present, about 86% being singletons, with the ten largest covering about 4%. The rearrangement joins TRBV2 to TRBJ1-5; D is perhaps TRBD1 (6 bases). Input material: peripheral blood. This TCR was recovered from a man aged 50 to 60 with acute or convalescent COVID-19. The CDR3 loop reads CASSTRGIQPQHF. CDR3 sequence (DNA): TGTGCCAGCAGTACCAGGGGAATTCAGCCCCAGCATTTT.